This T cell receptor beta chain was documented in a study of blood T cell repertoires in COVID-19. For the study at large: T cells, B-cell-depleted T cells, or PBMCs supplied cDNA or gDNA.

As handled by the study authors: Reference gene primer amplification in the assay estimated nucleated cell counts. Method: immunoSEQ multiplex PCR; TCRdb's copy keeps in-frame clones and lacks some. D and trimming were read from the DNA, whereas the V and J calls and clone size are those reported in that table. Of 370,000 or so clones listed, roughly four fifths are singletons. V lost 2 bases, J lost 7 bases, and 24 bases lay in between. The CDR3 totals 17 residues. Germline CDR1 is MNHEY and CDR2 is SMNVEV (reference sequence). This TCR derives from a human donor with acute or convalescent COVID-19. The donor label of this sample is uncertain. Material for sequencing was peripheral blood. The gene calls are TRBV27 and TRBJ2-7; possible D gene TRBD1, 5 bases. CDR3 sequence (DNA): TGTGCCAGCAGTTTAAGAGGTTCGGGCAGGGTGGCCTTGGAGCAGTACTTC. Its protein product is CASSLRGSGRVALEQYF.